This T cell receptor (beta chain) stems from a study of cytomegalovirus exposure and HLA in healthy donors. Points from the study as a whole: Most TCR sequences proved rare, with some public TCRs found in many donors. A later analysis linked some 17,000 TCR beta sequences to HLA alleles at 0.05 false discovery rate.

PCR was performed using 60 Vbeta and 13 Jbeta primers. Assay: immunoSEQ multiplex PCR; the TCRdb copy retains only in-frame clones and omits some. The sample consists of approximately 140,000 clones, roughly four fifths of them appearing once. There was no recording of CMV serostatus for this donor. Notes on this clone: What it recognizes is unknown.

The CDR3 totals 15 residues. V lost 3 bases and J lost 4; bases outside the gene matches: 2. Germline lookup yields CDR1 SGHNT and CDR2 YYREEE (reference sequence). The clonotype comes from a human donor in good health. The sequencing input was PBMCs. This chain links TRBV5-4 with TRBJ2-1, with TRBD2 matching over 12 bases. The CDR3 sequence: CASSYGTSGYNEQFF. DNA of the CDR3: TGTGCCAGCAGCTACGGGACTAGCGGGTACAATGAGCAGTTCTTC.